This is a list of T cell receptor beta chains from one sample in a study of early T cells in non-severe SARS-CoV-2 infection. TCRdb analysed the 5' RACE reads with MiXCR anew, one entry per CDR3 protein. The data show 30,000 to 35,000 distinct CDR3 sequences, around 4.1% seen once. The sequenced material came from whole blood. The receptors were gathered from an adult who was a healthcare worker with PCR-confirmed SARS-CoV-2 infection or an uninfected control (not recorded which). Each CDR3 is given with its conserved first and last residue. Fields, in order: J gene, clone size, V gene, D gene, CDR3 DNA, CDR3 protein. D genes are given only for firm matches. Expanded clones are given a class, and other clones once, few, many or no size at all.

TRBJ2-7,many,TRBV18,.,TGTGCCAGCTCACCTGCGGGGCCACGCTACGAGCAGTACTTC,CASSPAGPRYEQYF
TRBJ2-6,few,TRBV28,.,TGTGCCAGCAGGCTCAGGGCTCCTGGGGCCAACGTCCTGACTTTC,CASRLRAPGANVLTF
TRBJ2-5,many,TRBV28,TRBD2,TGTGCCAGCAGTTCCTCCCTAGCGGGAGGCTATGATGAGACCCAGTACTTC,CASSSSLAGGYDETQYF
TRBJ1-2,few,TRBV18,.,TGTGCCAGCTCACCAAATGGCCTACATAACTATGGCTACACCTTC,CASSPNGLHNYGYTF
TRBJ1-1,many,TRBV28,.,TGTGCCAGCAGTTTGCTGAACACTGAAGCTTTCTTT,CASSLLNTEAFF
TRBJ1-3,many,TRBV3-1,.,TGTGCCAGCAGCCACTCGGACGGAGGAAACACCATATATTTT,CASSHSDGGNTIYF
TRBJ2-5,few,TRBV5-1,TRBD2,TGCGCCAGCAGCTTGGGACTAGCGGGAGGGGGAGAGACCCAGTACTTC,CASSLGLAGGGETQYF
TRBJ2-1,many,TRBV20-1,.,TGCAGTGTTAGGGGGACTGGAGGGCCCAAGCAGTTCTTC,CSVRGTGGPKQFF
TRBJ1-1,many,TRBV29-1,TRBD1,TGCAGCGTCGTGGACAGGGGATCCAACACTGAAGCTTTCTTT,CSVVDRGSNTEAFF
TRBJ2-5,many,TRBV5-4,.,TGTGCCAGCAGCTTGGTGCCCGGGGAGACCCAGTACTTC,CASSLVPGETQYF
TRBJ1-5,.,TRBV21-1,.,TGTGCCAGCAGCAAAGCAGCCAGGGTTCTACAGCCCCAGCATTTT,CASSKAARVLQPQHF
TRBJ2-3,many,TRBV4-2,TRBD2,TGTGCCAGCAGCCAAGACCAACTAGCGGGAGGGGGCACAGATACGCAGTATTTT,CASSQDQLAGGGTDTQYF
TRBJ1-2,many,TRBV4-3,.,TGCGCCAGCAGCCGCGTAACCGGACGGCGGCTTAACTATGGCTACACCTTC,CASSRVTGRRLNYGYTF
TRBJ2-1,many,TRBV7-6,.,TGTGCCAGCAGCCCGGAGGGACGCTCCTACAATGAGCAGTTCTTC,CASSPEGRSYNEQFF
TRBJ2-7,many,TRBV12-3/TRBV12-4,.,TGTGCCAGCACCCCGGCGCACAGGTTGGTGTACGAGCAGTACTTC,CASTPAHRLVYEQYF
TRBJ2-6,many,TRBV30,.,TGTGCCTGGAGTGTTGGGCTACTAAGGGCCAACGTCCTGACTTTC,CAWSVGLLRANVLTF